Below, 32 T cell receptor beta chains from the same sample are listed, as sequenced in a study of tumor-infiltrating lymphocytes in localized non-small cell lung cancer. Produced via immunoSEQ multiplex PCR; TCRdb's table is partial and in-frame only. The sample includes about 16,000 clones, approximately 71% of them seen just once. Sequenced sample: lung tumor tissue. The receptors were gathered from a human donor with non-small cell lung cancer.

The V call is TRBV7-8, the J call TRBJ2-7; D perhaps matches TRBD1 (6 bases). V lost 1 base and J lost 2, with 12 bases in between. Germline CDR1 SGHVS, CDR2 FQNEAQ. The CDR3 runs 15 residues. CDR3 amino acids: CASSLVIGDTYEQYF. The CDR3 DNA sequence: TGTGCCAGCAGCTTAGTTATAGGGGACACCTACGAGCAGTACTTC.

V and J are TRBV5-6 and TRBJ1-1; D unresolved. Germline CDR1 and CDR2: SGHDT and YYEEEE. CDR3 length equals 13 residues. V was shortened by 1 base and J by 2 bases, with 6 bases between the two germline ends. CDR3 nucleotide sequence: TGTGCCAGCAGCTTGATCTTAAACACTGAAGCTTTCTTT. Translation gives CASSLILNTEAFF.

The rearrangement links TRBV19 to TRBJ2-6; no reliable D call. From germline, CDR1 is LNHDA and CDR2 SQIVND (reference sequence). V gave up 3 bases and J gave up 3 bases, with 15 bases separating them. This CDR3 has 17 residues. CDR3 amino acids: CASSMFVRSFGANVLTF. The CDR3 DNA reads as TGTGCCAGTAGTATGTTTGTCAGGAGCTTTGGGGCCAACGTCCTGACTTTC.

This chain joins TRBV18 and TRBJ2-1; D gene ambiguous. Looked up from germline, CDR1 is KGHSH and CDR2 is LQKENI. Trimming cost V 2 bases and J 10 bases, with 9 bases left between them. This CDR3 region has 12 residues. The CDR3 region has the DNA TGTGCCAGCTCACCAAGTGATTCCGAGCAGTTCTTC. This gives the protein CASSPSDSEQFF.

The rearrangement joins TRBV4-3 to TRBJ2-2, with D possibly matching TRBD2 (6 bases). Trimming pared 3 bases from V and 2 bases from J, leaving 10 bases between. Germline lookup yields CDR1 LGHNA and CDR2 YSLEER. CDR3 length equals 15 residues. CDR3 sequence: CASSQRTTNTGELFF. The CDR3 nucleotides read TGCGCCAGCAGCCAGAGGACTACTAACACCGGGGAGCTGTTTTTT.

The chain combines TRBV4-2 with TRBJ1-5, with 7 bases identical to TRBD1. The CDR3 sequence is 15 residues long. The germline CDR1 and CDR2 sequences are LGHNA and YNFKEQ. V lost 3 bases, J lost 3 bases, and 5 bases stayed unmatched. This CDR3 reads CASSQQDRNNQPQHF. As DNA, the CDR3 is TGTGCCAGCAGCCAGCAGGACAGGAACAATCAGCCCCAGCATTTT.

The J gene is TRBJ1-2, the V gene TRBV12-5, with 7 nucleotides matching TRBD1. The CDR3 totals 17 residues. Germline V gene data show CDR1 as LGHNT and CDR2 as FRNRAP. V lost 0 bases and J lost 5; bases outside the gene matches: 12. This CDR3 reads CASGLVLRDRTFYGYTF. CDR3 in DNA: TGTGCTAGTGGTTTGGTACTAAGGGACAGAACTTTTTATGGCTACACCTTC.

This chain joins TRBV2 and TRBJ1-1; TRBD1 is a possible D gene (5 bases). The CDR3 contains 14 residues. V was cut by 9 bases and J by 4 bases, with 18 bases left in between. Per the germline V gene, CDR1 is SNHLY and CDR2 is FYNNEI. The CDR3 loop is CASLGTPGSTEAFF. CDR3 sequence (DNA): TGTGCCAGTCTAGGGACTCCTGGGAGCACTGAAGCTTTCTTT.

The chain recombines TRBV30 with TRBJ2-7; D not certain. The CDR3 has 13 amino acids. The germline V gene encodes CDR1 GTSNPN and CDR2 SVGIG (reference sequence). V shed 5 bases and J shed 3 bases, with 14 bases lying between them. In DNA, the CDR3 is TGTGCCTGGGGTTTGAATGTACTCTACGAGCAGTACTTC. It encodes CAWGLNVLYEQYF.

This rearrangement joins TRBV11-2 to TRBJ1-4; D is undetermined. This CDR3 region has 14 residues. From germline, CDR1 is SGHAT and CDR2 FQNNGV. V lost 1 base, J lost 8 bases, and 11 bases lay in between. CDR3 coding DNA: TGTGCCAGCAGCTTAGGTGGTGGTCAGGAAAAACTGTTTTTT. Protein product: CASSLGGGQEKLFF.

This clone is medium-sized by share. The chain links TRBV10-2 to TRBJ1-2, with D possibly matching TRBD1 (6 bases). Germline CDR1 is WSHSY and CDR2 is SAAADI. Trimming removed 3 bases at V and 8 bases at J, with 16 bases between. The CDR3 loop spans 14 amino acids. The chain's CDR3 is CASSDSGTLKGYTF. CDR3 bases: TGCGCCAGCAGTGACTCCGGGACATTGAAGGGCTACACCTTC.

The rearrangement joins TRBV27 to TRBJ2-7, with TRBD1 matching over 9 bases. V dropped 5 bases and J dropped 2; count of bases not matched to a gene: 1. CDR1 and CDR2 from the germline V gene are MNHEY and SMNVEV (reference sequence). The CDR3 is 13 amino acids. For the CDR3, the DNA is TGTGCCAGCAGTAGGGACAGGGCCTACGAGCAGTACTTC. It codes for CASSRDRAYEQYF.

V and J are TRBV7-9 and TRBJ2-1; 10 bases line up with TRBD1. CDR1 and CDR2 (germline): SEHNR, FQNEAQ (reference sequence). The CDR3 length is 15 residues. Trimming took 5 bases from V and 4 from J; bases not matched to a gene: 5. The CDR3: CASSGTGAPYNEQFF. As DNA, the CDR3 is TGTGCCAGCAGCGGGACAGGGGCTCCTTACAATGAGCAGTTCTTC.

A few counts support this clone. V is TRBV5-1 and J is TRBJ1-3, with a tentative D call TRBD1 (6 bases). V gave up 4 bases and J gave up 0 bases, with 14 bases separating them. The germline gives CDR1 SGHRS, CDR2 YFSETQ. The CDR3 has 16 amino acids. The CDR3 protein is CASSGQGIGSGNTIYF. The CDR3 bases are TGCGCCAGCAGCGGGCAGGGGATAGGCTCTGGAAACACCATATATTTT.

The rearrangement links TRBV28 to TRBJ2-1; D assignment may be TRBD1 or TRBD2 (5 bases each). CDR1 and CDR2 from the germline V gene are MDHEN and SYDVKM. The CDR3 is made up of 13 amino acids. Trimming shortened V by 5 bases and J by 3 bases, and 8 bases separated the two germline ends. The DNA of the CDR3 is TGTGCCAGCAGTCGGGGCGGCTACAATGAGCAGTTCTTC. It is translated as CASSRGGYNEQFF.

This chain joins TRBV5-6 and TRBJ1-2, with 10 bases lining up with TRBD1. The germline V gene has CDR1 SGHDT and CDR2 YYEEEE. This CDR3 spans 15 amino acids. With V trimmed by 3 bases and J by 3 bases, 5 bases remained unmatched. CDR3 residues: CASSSETGGHYGYTF. The DNA of the CDR3 is TGTGCCAGCAGCTCCGAGACAGGGGGCCACTATGGCTACACCTTC.

V gene TRBV15 combines with J gene TRBJ1-1; perhaps TRBD1 as D (5 bases). Trimming took off 0 bases at V and 0 bases at J, with 8 bases between the two ends. The CDR3 covers 15 residues. CDR1 LNHNV and CDR2 YYDKDF come from the germline V gene (reference sequence). CDR3 loop: CATSRDPGMNTEAFF. The CDR3 coding sequence is TGTGCCACCAGCAGAGACCCAGGGATGAACACTGAAGCTTTCTTT.

The chain has TRBV5-1 and TRBJ2-1; D is undetermined. The V end lost 0 bases, the J end lost 0 bases, and 10 bases lay between the germline ends. The germline gives CDR1 SGHRS, CDR2 YFSETQ. This CDR3 spans 16 amino acids. This CDR3 is CASSLEPESSYNEQFF. The CDR3 DNA sequence: TGCGCCAGCAGCTTGGAGCCGGAGAGCTCCTACAATGAGCAGTTCTTC.

The chain couples TRBV9 to TRBJ2-1; 8 bases agree with TRBD2. Germline V gives CDR1 SGDLS, CDR2 YYNGEE. The CDR3 has 15 amino acids. V was clipped by 8 bases and J by 4 bases; unmatched bases: 11. The DNA of the CDR3 is TGTGCCAGTACCCAAAGCGGGAGTCCGTACAATGAGCAGTTCTTC. Translated, it gives CASTQSGSPYNEQFF. Supplemented by reference TRBV9 and TRBJ2-1, the full variable domain reads DSGVTQTPKHLITATGQRVTLRCSPRSGDLSVYWYQQSLDQGLQFLIQYYNGEERAKGNILERFSAQQFPDLHSELNLSSLELGDSALYFCASTQSGSPYNEQFFGPGTRLTVL.

The chain combines TRBV10-2 with TRBJ2-1; 7 nucleotides agree with TRBD2. After removal of 0 bases from V and 14 bases from J, the junction contained 4 bases not matched to a gene. The germline CDR1 and CDR2 sequences are WSHSY and SAAADI. The CDR3 contains 12 residues. The DNA of the CDR3 is TGCGCCAGCAGTGAGTCGGTCGGGGGGAAGTTCTTC. Its protein product is CASSESVGGKFF.

This clone was counted a few times. The chain links TRBV19 to TRBJ2-3; 9 bases line up with TRBD2. Germline loops: CDR1 LNHDA, CDR2 SQIVND (reference sequence). The CDR3 extends over 16 amino acids. V shed 3 bases and J 3 bases; nucleotides not matched to a gene: 7. CDR3: CASSIGGGRATDTQYF. The CDR3, as DNA: TGTGCCAGTAGTATTGGTGGCGGGAGGGCAACAGATACGCAGTATTTT.

CDR3 amino acids: CASSQASGDPYF. DNA of the CDR3: TGTGCCAGCAGCCAAGCTTCCGGGGACCCGTACTTC. The rearrangement links TRBV14 to TRBJ2-5; D possibly uses TRBD1 or TRBD2 (5 bases each). The CDR3 is made up of 12 amino acids. CDR1 SGHDN and CDR2 FVKESK come from the germline V gene. With 1 base removed from V and 13 bases from J, the gap between germline ends came to 13 bases.

The chain links TRBV28 to TRBJ2-7; TRBD2 agrees at 8 bases. In germline, CDR1 is MDHEN, CDR2 SYDVKM. Trimming removed 7 bases from V and 4 bases from J; junction bases left unmatched: 12. There are 15 residues in the CDR3. The CDR3 DNA sequence: TGTGCCAGCAACCAGCACGGCGCGGGAGGATACGAGCAGTACTTC. Translating gives CASNQHGAGGYEQYF.

The gene calls are TRBV11-2 and TRBJ2-7; the match to TRBD2 covers 15 bases. This CDR3 comprises 17 residues. Unmatched junction bases numbered 10, after V lost 5 bases and J lost 5 bases. The germline gives CDR1 SGHAT, CDR2 FQNNGV. This chain's CDR3 is CASSRRTSGGVVNEQYF. CDR3 DNA: TGTGCCAGCAGCCGACGGACTAGCGGGGGGGTCGTAAACGAGCAGTACTTC.

The gene calls are TRBV19 and TRBJ2-3; 10 bases map to TRBD1. The CDR3 totals 16 residues. V was clipped by 4 bases and J by 2 bases; unmatched bases: 6. Germline V gene lookup returns CDR1 LNHDA and CDR2 SQIVND (reference sequence). The CDR3 nucleotides read TGTGCCAGTAGTACTCGACAGGGGGCCCTCACAGATACGCAGTATTTT. Its protein is CASSTRQGALTDTQYF.

This CDR3 reads CASLGSEAFF. CDR3 coding DNA: TGTGCCAGTCTCGGATCTGAAGCTTTCTTT. The genes are TRBV19 and TRBJ1-1, with unresolved D. Trimming took off 8 bases at V and 6 bases at J, with 7 bases between the two ends. Germline CDR1 and CDR2: LNHDA and SQIVND (reference sequence). The CDR3 is 10 residues long.

This chain connects TRBV14 to TRBJ2-3, with TRBD2 identical over 9 bases. This CDR3 is built from 16 residues. J was trimmed by 3 bases and V by 5 bases; bases with no gene match: 9. Germline lookup yields CDR1 SGHDN and CDR2 FVKESK. Here the CDR3 reads CASSVRLAGRTDTQYF. In DNA, the CDR3 is TGTGCCAGCAGCGTGCGCCTAGCGGGAAGGACAGATACGCAGTATTTT.

In its sample, this clone was seen a few times. This rearrangement joins TRBV4-3 to TRBJ1-2, with TRBD1 identical over 8 bases. The junction had 2 bases not matched to a gene; V was cut back by 0 bases and J by 5 bases. The V gene's germline CDR1 is LGHNA and CDR2 YSLEER. The CDR3 sequence is 14 residues long. The CDR3 sequence is CASSQDTGGYGYTF. As DNA, the CDR3 is TGCGCCAGCAGCCAAGATACAGGGGGTTATGGCTACACCTTC.

The rearrangement links TRBV6-5 to TRBJ2-3, with D possibly being TRBD2 (6 bases). CDR1 is MNHEY and CDR2 is SVGAGI in the germline V gene. V lost 1 base to trimming and J lost 0 bases, with 11 bases between them. This CDR3 spans 16 amino acids. CDR3 DNA sequence: TGTGCCAGCAGTTACTGGCTGGGGGGTAGCACAGATACGCAGTATTTT. Protein sequence: CASSYWLGGSTDTQYF.

A few counts support this clone. The chain combines TRBV7-9 with TRBJ1-2; tentative D call: TRBD1 (5 bases). This CDR3 is 15 amino acids long. Germline V gives CDR1 SEHNR, CDR2 FQNEAQ (reference sequence). V was clipped by 6 bases and J by 0 bases, with 14 bases between them. In DNA, the CDR3 is TGTGCCAGCAGTGTGTTAGGGGAAGCTAACTATGGCTACACCTTC. The encoded protein is CASSVLGEANYGYTF.

The chain uses TRBV11-2 and TRBJ2-7, with 12 bases that match TRBD1. V gave up 6 bases and J gave up 5 bases; unmatched junction bases: 5. CDR1 and CDR2 (germline): SGHAT, FQNNGV. CDR3 size: 14 residues. The CDR3 sequence: CASRLGQGANEQYF. The CDR3 DNA sequence: TGTGCCAGCAGACTGGGACAGGGGGCCAACGAGCAGTACTTC.

This clone was seen only once. V is TRBV7-9 and J is TRBJ2-1; 10 nucleotides line up with TRBD2. Per the germline V gene, CDR1 is SEHNR and CDR2 is FQNEAQ (reference sequence). The V segment lost 4 bases and the J segment 1 base; nucleotides outside the gene matches: 1. The CDR3 is made up of 15 amino acids. The DNA for the CDR3 is TGTGCCAGCAGCTATAGCGGGGGGTCCTACAATGAGCAGTTCTTC. It codes for CASSYSGGSYNEQFF.